These 5 T cell receptor beta chains were sequenced from one sample in a study of cytomegalovirus exposure and HLA in healthy donors. It was with 60 Vbeta and 13 Jbeta primers that the PCR ran. Sequencing used immunoSEQ multiplex PCR; TCRdb keeps in-frame clones, though not all of them. The repertoire has about 170,000 clones, under 80% of them found once; the top ten carry roughly 2%. The sequenced sample was PBMCs. Every receptor here comes from a female donor in good health and CMV-seronegative.

The chain is built from TRBV2 and TRBJ1-3; the D is unclear. This CDR3 contains 12 residues. Germline CDR1 SNHLY, CDR2 FYNNEI. Trimming pared 3 bases from V and 10 bases from J, leaving 10 bases between. CDR3 sequence (DNA): TGTGCCAGCAGTGAGTTGGGAGGGACCATATATTTT. It specifies CASSELGGTIYF.

This clone turned up a few times. The CDR3 bases are TGCAGCGTTGAAGCCCCAGGGGAAAACACCATATATTTT. Encoded protein: CSVEAPGENTIYF. V gene TRBV29-1 combines with J gene TRBJ1-3, with a tentative D call TRBD1 (6 bases). Germline lookup yields CDR1 SQVTM and CDR2 ANQGSEA. V dropped 1 base and J dropped 6 bases, with 10 bases sitting between them. The CDR3 extends over 13 amino acids.

Here the CDR3 DNA reads TGCAGCGTTGACGAGAACTATGGCTACACCTTC. Protein sequence: CSVDENYGYTF. The V and J genes are TRBV29-1 and TRBJ1-2; D ambiguous. Trimming took off 3 bases at V and 2 bases at J, with 4 bases between the two ends. This CDR3 comprises 11 residues. Per germline, CDR1 SQVTM and CDR2 ANQGSEA.

The rearrangement uses TRBV2 and TRBJ1-3, with 9 bases aligning to TRBD1. Losses at the gene ends were 6 bases for V and 0 bases for J; bases not matched to a gene: 12. CDR3 size: 18 residues. Germline V CDR1 and CDR2: SNHLY, FYNNEI. CDR3 DNA sequence: TGTGCCAGCAGCCGAACCCGGACAGGGGTTCCCTCTGGAAACACCATATATTTT. Translated: CASSRTRTGVPSGNTIYF.

The chain uses TRBV7-9 and TRBJ1-1; 8 bases map to TRBD1. J was trimmed by 3 bases and V by 5 bases; bases with no gene match: 5. Germline CDR1 SEHNR, CDR2 FQNEAQ (reference sequence). The CDR3 has 14 amino acids. This CDR3 is CASSPNRGDTEAFF. Written as DNA, the CDR3 is TGTGCCAGCAGCCCAAACAGGGGGGACACTGAAGCTTTCTTT.